A single sample gave rise to the 17 T cell receptor beta chains below, sequenced in a study of blood T cell repertoires in COVID-19. Assay used: immunoSEQ multiplex PCR; TCRdb lists only in-frame clones, some missing. The sample shows under 200,000 clones, more than 70% of them seen only once. Source material: PBMCs or T cells enriched from blood (not recorded which). These receptor sequences come from a man in his sixties who had recovered from COVID-19.

This clone was counted between two and nine times. The rearrangement uses TRBV9 and TRBJ1-4; 11 nucleotides line up with TRBD1. CDR3 length equals 18 residues. Germline V CDR1 and CDR2: SGDLS, YYNGEE. V was clipped by 3 bases and J by 7 bases; unmatched bases: 14. This CDR3 is CASSDNPGQGVEAEKLFF. In DNA, the CDR3 is TGTGCCAGCAGCGACAACCCGGGACAGGGGGTGGAGGCTGAAAAACTGTTTTTT.

This sequence joins TRBV29-1 and TRBJ2-1, with D hard to call. The CDR3 is 12 residues long. From germline, CDR1 is SQVTM and CDR2 ANQGSEA. The ends were cut back, 2 bases at V and 8 bases at J, with 10 bases in the middle. As DNA, the CDR3 is TGCAGCGTTGAACTGCAGTCCTATGAGCAGTTCTTC. Translating it yields CSVELQSYEQFF.

The rearrangement joins TRBV11-2 to TRBJ1-3, with 10 bases fitting TRBD1. CDR1 and CDR2 (germline): SGHAT, FQNNGV. The ends lost 5 bases at V and 3 bases at J; junction bases unmatched: 7. The CDR3 has 16 amino acids. The CDR3, as DNA: TGTGCCAGCAGCCCACGACAGGGGGCAAATGGAAACACCATATATTTT. This codes for CASSPRQGANGNTIYF.

The chain uses TRBV14 and TRBJ1-2; the D gene is possibly TRBD1 (6 bases). This CDR3 contains 16 residues. The V gene's germline CDR1 is SGHDN and CDR2 FVKESK. V was pared by 8 bases and J by 3 bases, with 22 bases between. CDR3 DNA sequence: TGTGCCAGCTACCACCTCGATCGGAAGGGGGACTATGGCTACACCTTC. It yields the protein CASYHLDRKGDYGYTF.

V usage is TRBV6-8 and J usage is TRBJ1-1; 7 positions match TRBD1. In germline, CDR1 is MNHGY, CDR2 SAAAGT. The CDR3 covers 13 residues. V shed 6 bases, J shed 7 bases, and the junction held 8 bases outside the gene matches. This CDR3 reads CASSSQGILEAFF. As DNA, the CDR3 is TGTGCCAGCAGCTCACAGGGGATCCTTGAAGCTTTCTTT.

The rearrangement links TRBV27 to TRBJ2-3; 7 bases align to TRBD2. Germline V gene data show CDR1 as MNHEY and CDR2 as SMNVEV (reference sequence). After removal of 4 bases from V and 3 bases from J, the junction contained 7 bases not matched to a gene. The CDR3 covers 15 residues. In DNA form, the CDR3 reads TGTGCCAGCAGTTGGGAGGGCCGGGGGACAGATACGCAGTATTTT. It is translated as CASSWEGRGTDTQYF.

This chain links TRBV9 with TRBJ2-3; 10 bases are shared with TRBD2. Germline V lookup: CDR1 SGDLS, CDR2 YYNGEE. The V and J ends lost 4 bases and 0 bases, in that order; junction bases with no gene match: 17. The CDR3 is 20 amino acids. CDR3 region: CASSSTRDSSSGGSTDTQYF. The CDR3 DNA reads as TGTGCCAGCAGCTCAACCCGGGACAGTTCTAGCGGGGGAAGCACAGATACGCAGTATTTT.

The table lists this clone with a count of one. This chain uses TRBV11-1 with TRBJ2-1; D might be TRBD2 (5 bases). Germline lookup yields CDR1 SGHAT and CDR2 FQDESV (reference sequence). The CDR3 runs 12 residues. Trimming removed 3 bases at V and 11 bases at J, with 11 bases between. The CDR3, as DNA: TGTGCCAGCAGCTTCAGCGGCCAAAAGCAGTTCTTC. This codes for CASSFSGQKQFF. Full variable domain (rest looked up from reference TRBV11-1 and TRBJ2-1): EAEVAQSPRYKITEKSQAVAFWCDPISGHATLYWYRQILGQGPELLVQFQDESVVDDSQLPKDRFSAERLKGVDSTLKIQPAELGDSAMYLCASSFSGQKQFFGPGTRLTVL.

The J gene is TRBJ2-6, the V gene TRBV19; the D is unclear. The CDR3 loop spans 16 amino acids. Deletions cut 4 bases from V and 0 bases from J, with 10 bases between. CDR1 and CDR2 from the germline V gene are LNHDA and SQIVND (reference sequence). CDR3 loop: CASSTQALSGANVLTF. DNA for the CDR3: TGTGCCAGTAGTACCCAGGCTCTCTCTGGGGCCAACGTCCTGACTTTC.

The chain has TRBV5-1 and TRBJ1-4, with TRBD1 identical over 10 bases. This CDR3 is built from 15 residues. From germline, CDR1 is SGHRS and CDR2 YFSETQ. The V gene end was trimmed by 4 bases and the J gene end by 4 bases; junction bases not matched to a gene: 4. As DNA, the CDR3 is TGCGCCAGCAGCAGGGACAGGGGAGGTAATGAAAAACTGTTTTTT. Translation: CASSRDRGGNEKLFF.

This chain connects TRBV28 to TRBJ2-4; the D gene is possibly TRBD1 (6 bases). The CDR3 loop spans 16 amino acids. Germline CDR1 MDHEN, CDR2 SYDVKM. Deletions cut 7 bases from V and 9 bases from J, with 25 bases between. For the CDR3, the DNA is TGTGCCAGCACCCCTTTACCCGGGGCAGGGGAAGGCATTCAGTACTTC. The encoded protein is CASTPLPGAGEGIQYF.

By share, this clone counts as medium-sized. Distinct nucleotide sequences in the sample also encode this CDR3. The rearrangement uses TRBV7-3 and TRBJ1-2, with D maybe TRBD1 (5 bases). The V gene lost 3 bases and the J gene lost 6 bases, with 11 bases spanning the gap. Germline values: CDR1 SGHTA, CDR2 FQGTGA. CDR3 size: 13 residues. The CDR3 is CASSLTGGDGYTF. The CDR3 nucleotides are TGTGCCAGCAGCTTGACGGGGGGAGATGGCTACACCTTC.

The chain couples TRBV5-1 to TRBJ1-1, with D perhaps TRBD1 (5 bases). The germline V and J ends were trimmed by 4 bases and 0 bases, with 10 bases remaining between them. This CDR3 is built from 14 residues. The V gene's germline CDR1 is SGHRS and CDR2 YFSETQ. The CDR3 DNA is TGCGCCAGCAGCAAGGACATAATGAACACTGAAGCTTTCTTT. It yields the protein CASSKDIMNTEAFF.

The chain is built from TRBV3-1 (or the pseudogene TRBV3-2) and TRBJ1-4, with TRBD1 matching over 8 bases. The CDR3 has 15 residues. In germline, CDR1 is LGHDT, CDR2 YNNKEL (reference sequence). V lost 1 base and J lost 7; bases outside the gene matches: 5. The CDR3: CASSQGAGGFEKLFF. CDR3 DNA sequence: TGTGCCAGCAGCCAAGGTGCAGGGGGCTTTGAAAAACTGTTTTTT.

This chain connects TRBV2 to TRBJ2-1, with TRBD2 matching 10 bases. Per germline, CDR1 SNHLY and CDR2 FYNNEI. J gave up 4 bases and V 2 bases, and 5 bases lay outside the gene matches. CDR3 size: 16 residues. DNA of the CDR3: TGTGCCAGCAGTGAAAGGACTAGCGGACTTTACAATGAGCAGTTCTTC. Protein sequence: CASSERTSGLYNEQFF.

This rearrangement joins TRBV12-3 or TRBV12-4 to TRBJ1-3; no firm D call. There are 13 residues in the CDR3. V was trimmed by 5 bases and J by 0 bases, leaving 5 bases between them. The CDR3 is CASSRGSGNTIYF. CDR3 sequence (DNA): TGTGCCAGCAGTCGGGGCTCTGGAAACACCATATATTTT.

The CDR3 nucleotides read TGTGCCAGCAGCCCTGCCGGACAGCGACGAGCTTTCTTT. Translation gives CASSPAGQRRAFF. V is TRBV7-8 and J is TRBJ1-1; tentative D call: TRBD1 (6 bases). The CDR3 spans 13 residues. The germline V and J ends were trimmed by 5 bases and 10 bases, with 17 bases remaining between them. The germline V gene has CDR1 SGHVS and CDR2 FQNEAQ.